This TCR beta chain was sequenced for a study of cytomegalovirus exposure and HLA in healthy donors. Study outcomes and limitations: Cytomegalovirus-associated status was assigned to some 180 TCR beta chains. Reportedly, cytomegalovirus status was diagnosed with high sensitivity and specificity.

This clone was seen only a few times. Its specificity is not known. CDR1 is MNHEY and CDR2 is SVGAGI in the germline V gene. There are 14 residues in the CDR3. V was cut by 3 bases and J by 7 bases, with 15 bases left in between. PCR involved 60 Vbeta and 13 Jbeta primers. Sequenced by immunoSEQ multiplex PCR; TCRdb stores in-frame clones only, minus some. This table has approximately 88,000 clones, around 84% appearing once. This chain links TRBV6-5 with TRBJ1-1, with no clear D. This receptor was taken from a man aged 18 to 30 in good health and CMV-seronegative. The sample comprised PBMCs. The CDR3 nucleotides read TGTGCCAGCAGTTATGTCCTGGGAGTCGGTGAAGCTTTCTTT. It specifies CASSYVLGVGEAFF.